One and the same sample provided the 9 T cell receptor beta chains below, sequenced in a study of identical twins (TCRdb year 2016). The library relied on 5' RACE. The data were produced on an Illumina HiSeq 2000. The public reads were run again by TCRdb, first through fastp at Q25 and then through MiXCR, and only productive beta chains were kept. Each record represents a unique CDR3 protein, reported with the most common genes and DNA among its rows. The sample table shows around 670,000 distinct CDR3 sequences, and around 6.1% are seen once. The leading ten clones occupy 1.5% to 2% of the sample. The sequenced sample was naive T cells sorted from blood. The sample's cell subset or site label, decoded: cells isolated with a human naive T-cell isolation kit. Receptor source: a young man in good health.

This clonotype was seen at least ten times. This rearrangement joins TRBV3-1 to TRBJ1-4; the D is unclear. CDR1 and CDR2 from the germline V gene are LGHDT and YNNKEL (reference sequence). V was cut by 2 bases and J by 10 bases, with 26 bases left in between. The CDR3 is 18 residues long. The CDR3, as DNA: TGTGCCAGCAGCCAAAACCCCCGGTCAGGAGGGTCGGAAAGAAAACTGTTTTTT. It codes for CASSQNPRSGGSERKLFF.

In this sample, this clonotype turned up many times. CDR3 protein: CASSSSIEQFF. CDR3 sequence (DNA): TGTGCCAGCAGCTCCTCTATCGAGCAGTTCTTC. This chain joins TRBV11-1 and TRBJ2-1; D is uncertain. V was clipped by 4 bases and J by 10 bases, with 8 bases between them. Germline values: CDR1 SGHAT, CDR2 FQDESV (reference sequence). The CDR3 has 11 amino acids. The whole variable domain, remainder taken from reference TRBV11-1 and TRBJ2-1, is EAEVAQSPRYKITEKSQAVAFWCDPISGHATLYWYRQILGQGPELLVQFQDESVVDDSQLPKDRFSAERLKGVDSTLKIQPAELGDSAMYLCASSSSIEQFFGPGTRLTVL.

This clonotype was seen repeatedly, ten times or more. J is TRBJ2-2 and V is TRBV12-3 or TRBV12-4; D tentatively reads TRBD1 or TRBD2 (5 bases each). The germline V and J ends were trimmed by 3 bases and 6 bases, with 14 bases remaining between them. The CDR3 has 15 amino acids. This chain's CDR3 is CASSFGWGSPGELFF. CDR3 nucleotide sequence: TGTGCCAGCAGTTTTGGGTGGGGGTCCCCCGGGGAGCTGTTTTTT.

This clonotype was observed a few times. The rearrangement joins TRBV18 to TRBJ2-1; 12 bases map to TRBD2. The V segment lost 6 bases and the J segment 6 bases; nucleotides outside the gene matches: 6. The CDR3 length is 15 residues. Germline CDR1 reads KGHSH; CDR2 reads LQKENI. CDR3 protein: CASSPASGRVNEQFF. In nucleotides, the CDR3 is TGTGCCAGCTCTCCGGCTAGCGGGAGGGTCAATGAGCAGTTCTTC.

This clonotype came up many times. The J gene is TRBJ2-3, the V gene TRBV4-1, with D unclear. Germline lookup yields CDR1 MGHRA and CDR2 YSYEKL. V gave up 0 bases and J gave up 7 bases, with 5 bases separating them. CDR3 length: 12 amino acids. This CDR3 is CASSQELNTQYF. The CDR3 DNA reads TGCGCCAGCAGCCAAGAACTAAATACGCAGTATTTT.

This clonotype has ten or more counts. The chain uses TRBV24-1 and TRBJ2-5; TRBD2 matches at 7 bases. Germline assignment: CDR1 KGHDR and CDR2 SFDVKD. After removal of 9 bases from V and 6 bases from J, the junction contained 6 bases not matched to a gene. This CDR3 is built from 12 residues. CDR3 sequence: CATGGGGKTQYF. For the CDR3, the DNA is TGTGCCACCGGCGGGGGAGGAAAGACCCAGTACTTC.

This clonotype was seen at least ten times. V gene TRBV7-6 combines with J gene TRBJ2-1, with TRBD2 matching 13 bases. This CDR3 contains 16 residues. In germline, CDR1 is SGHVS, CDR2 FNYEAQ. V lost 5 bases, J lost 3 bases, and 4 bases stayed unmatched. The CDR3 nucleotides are TGTGCCAGCAGCCAAGGGACTAGCGGGATCTACAATGAGCAGTTCTTC. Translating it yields CASSQGTSGIYNEQFF.

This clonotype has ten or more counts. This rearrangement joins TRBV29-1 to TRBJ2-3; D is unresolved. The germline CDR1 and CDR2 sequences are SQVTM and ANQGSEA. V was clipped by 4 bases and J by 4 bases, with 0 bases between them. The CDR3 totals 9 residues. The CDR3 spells CSVADTQYF. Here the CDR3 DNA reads TGCAGCGTTGCAGATACGCAGTATTTT.

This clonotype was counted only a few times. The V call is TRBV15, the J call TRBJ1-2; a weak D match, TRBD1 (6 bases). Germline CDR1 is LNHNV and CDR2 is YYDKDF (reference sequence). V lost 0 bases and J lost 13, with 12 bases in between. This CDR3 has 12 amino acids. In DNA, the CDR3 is TGTGCCACCAGCAGAGATAGAGGGGGATCCACCTTC. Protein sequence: CATSRDRGGSTF.